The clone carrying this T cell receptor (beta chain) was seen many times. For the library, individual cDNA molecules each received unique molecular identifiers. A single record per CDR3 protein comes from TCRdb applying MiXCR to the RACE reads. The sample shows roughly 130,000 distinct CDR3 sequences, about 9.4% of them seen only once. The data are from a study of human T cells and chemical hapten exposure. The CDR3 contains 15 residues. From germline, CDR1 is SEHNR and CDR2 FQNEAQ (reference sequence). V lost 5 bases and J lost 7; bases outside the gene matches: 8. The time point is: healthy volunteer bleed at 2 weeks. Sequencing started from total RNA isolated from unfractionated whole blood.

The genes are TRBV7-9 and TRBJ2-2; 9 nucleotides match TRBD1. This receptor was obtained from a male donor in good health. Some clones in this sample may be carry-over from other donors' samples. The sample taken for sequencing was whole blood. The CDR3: CASSPPGQGSGELFF. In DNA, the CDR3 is TGTGCCAGCAGCCCACCGGGACAGGGAAGCGGGGAGCTGTTTTTT.